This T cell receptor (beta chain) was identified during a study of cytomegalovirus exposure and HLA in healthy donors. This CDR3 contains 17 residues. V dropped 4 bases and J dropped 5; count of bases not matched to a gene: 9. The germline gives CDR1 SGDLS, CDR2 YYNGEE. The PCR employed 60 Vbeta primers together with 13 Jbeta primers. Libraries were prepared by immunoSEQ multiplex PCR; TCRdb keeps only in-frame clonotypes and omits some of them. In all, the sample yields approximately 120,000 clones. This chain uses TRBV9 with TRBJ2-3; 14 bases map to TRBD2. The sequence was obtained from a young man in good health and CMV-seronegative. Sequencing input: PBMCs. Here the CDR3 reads CASSRTGLAGVGDTQYF. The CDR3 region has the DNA TGTGCCAGCAGCCGAACGGGACTAGCGGGAGTGGGAGATACGCAGTATTTT.